The 16 T cell receptor beta chains below all came from one sample that was sequenced in a study of graft-versus-host responses after intestinal transplantation. TCRdb's copy holds only in-frame clones and misses some; the assay was immunoSEQ multiplex PCR. The sample yields some 46,000 clones, 85% to 95% seen once. The sample here was PBMCs, taken 750 to 850 days after a first intestinal transplant, on the day of a second. The receptors here all came from a human patient who received an intestinal transplant, so some T cells may come from the graft donor.

This clone was found once. CDR3: CASSSRQGPTEAFF. The CDR3 DNA is TGTGCCAGCAGCTCTCGACAGGGACCCACTGAAGCTTTCTTT. This chain connects TRBV7-3 to TRBJ1-1; TRBD1 agrees at 7 bases. Trimming at V came to 4 bases and at J to 4 bases, leaving 6 bases not matched to a gene. This CDR3 has 14 residues. The germline V gene has CDR1 SGHTA and CDR2 FQGTGA.

V usage is TRBV11-2 and J usage is TRBJ1-1; tentatively, D is TRBD1 (6 bases). V lost 4 bases and J lost 8, with 20 bases in between. Germline V gene sequence: CDR1 SGHAT, CDR2 FQNNGV. CDR3 length: 15 amino acids. The CDR3 DNA reads TGTGCCAGCAGCTATAACCCTGTCACGGGACAAGAAGCTTTCTTT. Encoded protein: CASSYNPVTGQEAFF.

The V and J genes are TRBV11-2 and TRBJ2-1; TRBD2 aligns across 8 bases. CDR1 and CDR2 (germline): SGHAT, FQNNGV. The V gene end was trimmed by 2 bases and the J gene end by 0 bases; junction bases not matched to a gene: 6. This CDR3 is built from 17 residues. This chain's CDR3 is CASSLSRGAGSYNEQFF. The CDR3 region has the DNA TGTGCCAGCAGCTTATCGCGGGGGGCTGGCTCCTACAATGAGCAGTTCTTC.

V and J are TRBV18 and TRBJ1-1; TRBD1 matches 7 bases. Germline CDR1 is KGHSH and CDR2 is LQKENI. This CDR3 spans 14 amino acids. Trimming at V came to 4 bases and at J to 4 bases, leaving 6 bases not matched to a gene. The CDR3 reads CASSLQGGGTEAFF. The CDR3 coding sequence is TGTGCCAGCTCACTCCAGGGGGGGGGCACTGAAGCTTTCTTT.

The chain recombines TRBV11-2 with TRBJ1-6; D remains unclear. Trimming took 5 bases from V and 0 from J, leaving 17 bases between them. In germline, CDR1 is SGHAT, CDR2 FQNNGV. The length of the CDR3 is 18 residues. DNA for the CDR3: TGTGCCAGCAGCGTTGATTTTGGCCTTATCTCCTATAATTCACCCCTCCACTTT. This encodes CASSVDFGLISYNSPLHF.

The V call is TRBV6-8, the J call TRBJ2-7, with D possibly matching TRBD1 (5 bases). Germline lookup yields CDR1 MNHGY and CDR2 SAAAGT. The CDR3 runs 15 residues. The V end lost 0 bases, the J end lost 3 bases, and 12 bases lay between the germline ends. Written as DNA, the CDR3 is TGTGCCAGCAGTTACTCGAGCTCCCAGGGCTACGAGCAGTACTTC. Translating it yields CASSYSSSQGYEQYF.

The rearrangement links TRBV6-1 to TRBJ1-2; D is unclear. CDR3 size: 14 residues. Trimming removed 0 bases at V and 0 bases at J, with 5 bases between. Germline CDR1 and CDR2: MNHNS and SASEGT. This chain's CDR3 is CASSEAATNYGYTF. The CDR3 bases are TGTGCCAGCAGTGAAGCAGCGACTAACTATGGCTACACCTTC.

CDR3 coding DNA: TGTGCCAGCAGTGAAAACAGGGGTCAGCCCCAGCATTTT. This gives the protein CASSENRGQPQHF. The chain combines TRBV6-1 with TRBJ1-5, with 7 bases aligning to TRBD1. This CDR3 spans 13 amino acids. V lost 2 bases and J lost 6; bases outside the gene matches: 1. Germline CDR1 and CDR2: MNHNS and SASEGT.

This clone appeared a single time. J is TRBJ1-3 and V is TRBV20-1; D remains unclear. This CDR3 is built from 11 residues. The V and J ends lost 5 bases and 7 bases respectively, with 9 bases between them. The germline V gene encodes CDR1 DFQATT and CDR2 SNEGSKA (reference sequence). CDR3 nucleotide sequence: TGCAGTGCTTCAGCATGGAACACCATATATTTT. Protein: CSASAWNTIYF.

This sequence joins TRBV28 and TRBJ2-3, with D possibly TRBD2 on 6 matching bases. Germline V gene sequence: CDR1 MDHEN, CDR2 SYDVKM. This CDR3 has 14 residues. Trimming shortened V by 2 bases and J by 6 bases, and 12 bases separated the two germline ends. The CDR3 bases are TGTGCCAGCAGTTTACTCGGGAGCCCCGATACGCAGTATTTT. Its protein product is CASSLLGSPDTQYF.

The chain combines TRBV21-1 with TRBJ1-2; TRBD1, the table's D call, lacks a check against the DNA. TRBV21-1 is annotated as a pseudogene. This CDR3 has 15 amino acids. CDR3 nucleotides: TGTGCCAGCAGCAAAGGGCAGGATGGAAACTATGGCTACACCTTC. It yields the protein CASSKGQDGNYGYTF.

This clone was observed a few times. The chain employs TRBV2 and TRBJ1-4, with no clear D. This CDR3 region has 13 residues. Germline V CDR1 and CDR2: SNHLY, FYNNEI. With 3 bases removed from V and 8 bases from J, the gap between germline ends came to 10 bases. The CDR3 protein is CASSETLWEKLFF. CDR3 bases: TGTGCCAGCAGTGAGACCCTTTGGGAAAAACTGTTTTTT. The variable domain in full, with the rest retrieved from reference TRBV2 and TRBJ1-4, is EPEVTQTPSHQVTQMGQEVILRCVPISNHLYFYWYRQILGQKVEFLVSFYNNEISEKSEIFDDQFSVERPDGSNFTLKIRSTKLEDSAMYFCASSETLWEKLFFGSGTQLSVL.

The rearrangement uses TRBV30 and TRBJ2-7; 8 bases map to TRBD1. The V gene's germline CDR1 is GTSNPN and CDR2 SVGIG (reference sequence). The junction had 6 bases not matched to a gene; V was cut back by 6 bases and J by 2 bases. This CDR3 region has 13 residues. CDR3 protein: CACEQGDTYEQYF. CDR3 coding DNA: TGTGCCTGCGAACAGGGGGACACCTACGAGCAGTACTTC.

The chain has TRBV7-3 and TRBJ2-5; 12 nucleotides agree with TRBD2. With 4 bases clipped from V and 3 bases from J, the junction kept 9 bases outside the gene matches. The germline gives CDR1 SGHTA, CDR2 FQGTGA. The CDR3 is 17 amino acids. CDR3 region: CASSSNATSGGKETQYF. In DNA form, the CDR3 reads TGTGCCAGCAGCTCGAACGCGACTAGCGGGGGAAAAGAGACCCAGTACTTC.

The rearrangement joins TRBV28 to TRBJ1-2, with 8 nucleotides matching TRBD1. Looked up from germline, CDR1 is MDHEN and CDR2 is SYDVKM. The CDR3 consists of 15 residues. V shed 2 bases, J shed 4 bases, and the junction held 6 bases outside the gene matches. The CDR3 protein is CASSLGQGAIYGYTF. CDR3 nucleotide sequence: TGTGCCAGCAGTTTAGGTCAGGGGGCGATCTATGGCTACACCTTC.

V gene TRBV21-1 combines with J gene TRBJ1-5; the table assigns TRBD1, which was not confirmed against the DNA. TRBV21-1 corresponds to a pseudogene. This CDR3 is 16 amino acids long. The CDR3 region has the DNA TGTGCCAGCAGCAAAGGGGACAGGGAGAGCAATCAGCCCCAGCATTTT. It encodes CASSKGDRESNQPQHF.